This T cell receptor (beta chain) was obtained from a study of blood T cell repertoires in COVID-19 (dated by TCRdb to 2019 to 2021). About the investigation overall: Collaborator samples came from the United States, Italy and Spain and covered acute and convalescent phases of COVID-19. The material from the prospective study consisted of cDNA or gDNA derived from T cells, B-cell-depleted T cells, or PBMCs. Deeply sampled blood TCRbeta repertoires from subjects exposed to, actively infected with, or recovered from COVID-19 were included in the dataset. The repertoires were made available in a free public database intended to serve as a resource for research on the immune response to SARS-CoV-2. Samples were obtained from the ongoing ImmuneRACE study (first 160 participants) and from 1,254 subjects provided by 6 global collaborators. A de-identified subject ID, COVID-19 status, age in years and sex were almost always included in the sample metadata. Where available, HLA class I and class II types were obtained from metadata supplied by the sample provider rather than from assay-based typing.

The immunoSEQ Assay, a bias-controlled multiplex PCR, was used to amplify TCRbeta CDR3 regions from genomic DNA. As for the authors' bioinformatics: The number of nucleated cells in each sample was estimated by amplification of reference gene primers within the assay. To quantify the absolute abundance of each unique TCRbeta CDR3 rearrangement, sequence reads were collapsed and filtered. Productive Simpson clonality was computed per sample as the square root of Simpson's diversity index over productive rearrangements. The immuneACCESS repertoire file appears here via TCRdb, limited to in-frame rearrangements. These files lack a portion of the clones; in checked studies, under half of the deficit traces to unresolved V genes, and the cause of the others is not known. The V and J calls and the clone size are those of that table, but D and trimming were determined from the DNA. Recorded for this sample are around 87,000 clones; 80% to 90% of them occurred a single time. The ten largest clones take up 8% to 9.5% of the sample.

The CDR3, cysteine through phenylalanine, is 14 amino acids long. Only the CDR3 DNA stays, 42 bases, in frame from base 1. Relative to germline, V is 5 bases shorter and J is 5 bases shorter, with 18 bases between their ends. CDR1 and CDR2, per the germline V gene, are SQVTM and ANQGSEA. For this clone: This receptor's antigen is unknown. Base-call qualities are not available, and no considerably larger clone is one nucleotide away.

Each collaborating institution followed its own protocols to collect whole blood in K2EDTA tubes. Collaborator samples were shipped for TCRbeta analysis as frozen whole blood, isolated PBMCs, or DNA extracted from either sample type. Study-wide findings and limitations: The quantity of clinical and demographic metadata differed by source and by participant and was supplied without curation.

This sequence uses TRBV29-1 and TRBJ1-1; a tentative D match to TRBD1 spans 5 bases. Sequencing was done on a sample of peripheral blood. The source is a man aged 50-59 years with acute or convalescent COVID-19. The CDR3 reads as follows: CSVKVGSRGTEAFF. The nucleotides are TGCAGCGTTAAAGTGGGCAGTAGGGGTACTGAAGCTTTCTTT.